This T cell receptor (beta chain) stems from a study of vaccination and CD4 T cells after COVID-19. As for this clonotype: Its antigen is currently unknown.

The CDR3 runs 16 residues. The J segment lost 1 base and the V segment lost 2 bases, leaving 8 bases of the junction unmatched. Germline V lookup: CDR1 DFQATT, CDR2 SNEGSKA (reference sequence). Regarding treatment: roughly 11-day PBMC culture with coronavirus spike peptide pools or control peptides (ViraFEST assay). Cultured CD4+ T-cell DNA underwent Oncomine TCR Beta short-read sequencing. Using its own MiXCR run on the PCR reads, TCRdb lists one record per CDR3 protein. Among about 14,000 distinct CDR3 sequences listed, about 64% were seen once. The source of this sequence is a human donor who had recovered from COVID-19. The V and J genes are TRBV20-1 and TRBJ2-5, with 9 bases identical to TRBD2. Material: CD4+ T cells from blood, cultured in vitro. This chain's CDR3 is CSARLGLAGFQETQYF. CDR3 nucleotides: TGCAGTGCTAGATTAGGCCTAGCGGGGTTCCAAGAGACCCAGTACTTC.